This T cell receptor beta chain was profiled in a study of T cell changes during pregnancy in multiple sclerosis. Produced via immunoSEQ multiplex PCR; TCRdb's table is partial and in-frame only. This sample has 50,000 or so clones, with 90% to 95% found just once. The receptor was derived from a female donor with multiple sclerosis, enrolled in a pregnancy study. Sample: CD4+ T cells from peripheral blood mononuclear cells, taken in the second trimester of pregnancy.

The CDR3 protein is CASRGQGAGTETQYF. In nucleotides, the CDR3 is TGTGCCAGCAGGGGCCAGGGGGCGGGGACAGAGACCCAGTACTTC. The chain has TRBV2 and TRBJ2-5; 8 bases fit TRBD1. The junction had 10 bases not matched to a gene; V was cut back by 6 bases and J by 4 bases. Germline CDR1 SNHLY, CDR2 FYNNEI. The CDR3 has 15 amino acids.